The clone carrying this TCR beta chain has just a few counts. Antigen: not known. TCRdb recomputed calls from the reads with MiXCR, one row per CDR3 protein. There are about 74,000 distinct CDR3 sequences in the sample; 28% occur only once, and about 60% lies in the top ten. This specimen belongs to a study of T cell repertoires in cytomegalovirus infection. Study-level information: HLA-B-restricted CMV epitopes that are well studied, plus recently identified HLA-C-restricted ones, were used by the study. CMV infection together with matching HLA type was indicated by public TCR beta signatures. Study-wide results and caveats: Summed frequency of shared TCR beta families picked out CMV carriers who also had the relevant HLA.

The germline V gene has CDR1 MNHEY and CDR2 SMNVEV (reference sequence). V was shortened by 6 bases and J by 0 bases, with 5 bases between the two germline ends. This CDR3 comprises 13 residues. The sequence was collected from a human donor in good health (CMV status not recorded). Some clones in this sample may be carry-over from other donors' samples. Sequenced here: CD8+ T cells from cultured PBMCs, sampled from culture after CMV antigen stimulation. This chain links TRBV27 with TRBJ2-2, with D possibly matching TRBD2 (5 bases). The CDR3 nucleotides read TGTGCCAGCAGCGGGACGAACACCGGGGAGCTGTTTTTT. Its translation is CASSGTNTGELFF.